A selection of T cell receptor beta chains follows, all from one sample in a study of T-cell reconstitution after alpha-beta-depleted transplantation in children. From the PCR reads, TCRdb called clonotypes with MiXCR, one entry per CDR3 protein. In the table there are about 190,000 distinct CDR3 sequences, less than 8% of which are singletons. Sequencing was performed on PBMCs from the stem cell graft donor, taken from the stem cell graft. The receptors here all came from a human donor who donated a stem cell graft to a child with Wiskott-Aldrich syndrome. The CDR3 runs from the conserved cysteine through the conserved F or W. A D gene is named only where the DNA matches it firmly. Part of the rows lack a size; the others show once, few, many or a class for expanded clones.

J: TRBJ2-5
size: NA
V: TRBV6-2/TRBV6-3
D: TRBD2
CDR3: CASSYPLAGGPARETQYF
DNA: TGTGCCAGCAGTTACCCTCTAGCGGGAGGGCCGGCGCGGGAGACCCAGTACTTC

J: TRBJ2-2
size: many
V: TRBV5-1
D: NA
CDR3: CASSPEGGAENTGELFF
DNA: TGCGCCAGCAGCCCCGAAGGGGGAGCGGAGAACACCGGGGAGCTGTTTTTT

J: TRBJ2-3
size: many
V: TRBV25-1
D: TRBD2
CDR3: CASSDRGVTDTQYF
DNA: TGTGCCAGCAGTGATCGGGGGGTCACAGATACGCAGTATTTT

J: TRBJ2-5
size: few
V: TRBV19
D: TRBD1
CDR3: CASGNRDSVNLLAQYF
DNA: TGTGCCAGTGGTAACCGGGACAGCGTCAATCTGCTCGCCCAGTACTTC

J: TRBJ2-7
size: many
V: TRBV5-1
D: NA
CDR3: CASSYRDGEQYF
DNA: TGCGCCAGCAGTTACAGGGATGGGGAGCAGTACTTC

J: TRBJ2-7
size: many
V: TRBV13
D: TRBD2
CDR3: CASSPTSGRDYEQYF
DNA: TGTGCCAGCAGCCCCACTAGCGGGAGGGACTACGAGCAGTACTTC

J: TRBJ1-1
size: NA
V: TRBV5-1
D: TRBD1
CDR3: CASSLGGQAAEAFF
DNA: TGCGCCAGCAGCTTAGGCGGACAGGCCGCTGAAGCTTTCTTT

J: TRBJ2-1
size: many
V: TRBV28
D: NA
CDR3: CASSATYNEQFF
DNA: TGTGCCAGCAGTGCGACTTACAATGAGCAGTTCTTC

J: TRBJ2-1
size: many
V: TRBV2
D: NA
CDR3: CASTGTRGVEQFF
DNA: TGTGCCAGCACCGGAACAAGGGGGGTTGAGCAGTTCTTC

J: TRBJ2-5
size: many
V: TRBV20-1
D: TRBD1
CDR3: CSARASRGPGETQYF
DNA: TGCAGTGCTAGAGCTTCTAGGGGGCCGGGAGAGACCCAGTACTTC

J: TRBJ2-3
size: NA
V: TRBV30
D: NA
CDR3: CAWSSGDTQYF
DNA: TGTGCCTGGAGTTCGGGGGATACGCAGTATTTT